The clone carrying this TCR beta chain was picked up a small number of times. Antigen: not known. This sample is part of a study of CD8 T cells in ankylosing spondylitis. Findings and caveats of the study: Those disease-linked clones were CD8+; they were also relatively rare in peripheral blood.

CDR3 length: 14 residues. Trimming removed 4 bases from V and 10 bases from J, with 17 bases in between. Quantitative 5'-RACE with molecular barcodes produced the TCR beta libraries. TCRdb re-analysed the 5' RACE reads in MiXCR, keeping a single row per CDR3 protein. The data contain a few hundred thousand distinct CDR3 sequences, about a sixth of them singletons. The J gene is TRBJ2-1, the V gene TRBV12-3 or TRBV12-4, with D possibly being TRBD1 (5 bases). This TCR was recovered from a male donor with ankylosing spondylitis or in good health (not recorded which). The source material was blood, either unsorted or a sorted T cell fraction (not recorded which). CDR3 in DNA: TGTGCCAGCAGTTCCACTCACAGGACGCCCGAGCAGTTCTTC. Encoded protein: CASSSTHRTPEQFF.